These 20 T cell receptor beta chains were all obtained from the same sample, sequenced in a study of blood T cells in healthy people across ages. Primed by a sample-barcoded 5' primer and a J-beta primer mix, a second PCR proceeded for about 6 to 12 cycles. MiXCR was run by TCRdb on the 5' RACE reads, yielding one entry per CDR3 protein. Of 1,800,000 or so distinct CDR3 sequences in the sample, 39% are singletons; the top ten hold approximately 22%. The sequenced sample was blood. These receptor sequences come from a human donor in good health.

In this sample, this clonotype turned up a few times. The chain is built from TRBV27 and TRBJ1-6; no definite D call. Germline-derived CDR1 and CDR2 are MNHEY and SMNVEV (reference sequence). V dropped 3 bases and J dropped 4 bases, with 7 bases sitting between them. The CDR3 has 14 amino acids. The CDR3 DNA reads as TGTGCCAGCAGTTTTTCAGGTTATAATTCACCCCTCCACTTT. Its protein is CASSFSGYNSPLHF.

The genes are TRBV7-2 and TRBJ1-2; 9 positions agree with TRBD1. CDR1 is SGHTA and CDR2 is FQGNSA in the germline V gene. The CDR3 length is 15 residues. Trimming took 5 bases from V and 8 from J; bases not matched to a gene: 12. The chain's CDR3 is CASSPPPGQGNGYTF. The CDR3 DNA follows: TGTGCCAGCAGCCCCCCGCCGGGACAGGGAAACGGCTACACCTTC.

The rearrangement joins TRBV11-2 to TRBJ2-1; 12 bases match TRBD2. The CDR3 spans 20 residues. With 5 bases clipped from V and 0 bases from J, the junction kept 14 bases outside the gene matches. Germline CDR1 is SGHAT and CDR2 is FQNNGV. Here the CDR3 DNA reads TGTGCCAGCAGCCTACTAGGACTAGCGGGGCTTCCGAGCTCCTACAATGAGCAGTTCTTC. Translated: CASSLLGLAGLPSSYNEQFF.

This clonotype was detected once. The rearrangement links TRBV7-2 to TRBJ1-1, with unresolved D. The germline V gene encodes CDR1 SGHTA and CDR2 FQGNSA. V was clipped by 0 bases and J by 4 bases, with 6 bases between them. This CDR3 contains 13 residues. For the CDR3, the DNA is TGTGCCAGCAGCTTAGCTAAAGGCACTGAAGCTTTCTTT. Amino acids: CASSLAKGTEAFF.

There are a few counts of this clonotype. The chain uses TRBV7-9 and TRBJ1-4; D is unclear. V dropped 1 base and J dropped 3 bases, with 9 bases sitting between them. Germline lookup yields CDR1 SEHNR and CDR2 FQNEAQ (reference sequence). The CDR3 sequence is 15 residues long. The CDR3 loop is CASSLVEDPNEKLFF. The DNA of the CDR3 is TGTGCCAGCAGCTTAGTGGAGGACCCTAATGAAAAACTGTTTTTT.

The chain is built from TRBV5-1 and TRBJ2-3, with D hard to call. The CDR3 contains 13 residues. V gave up 7 bases and J gave up 1 base, with 10 bases separating them. In germline, CDR1 is SGHRS, CDR2 YFSETQ. The DNA for the CDR3 is TGCGCCAGCGCTTTAGGAGGCACAGATACGCAGTATTTT. Its protein is CASALGGTDTQYF. Combining the CDR3 with reference TRBV5-1 and TRBJ2-3 gives the whole variable domain KAGVTQTPRYLIKTRGQQVTLSCSPISGHRSVSWYQQTPGQGLQFLFEYFSETQRNKGNFPGRFSGRQFSNSRSEMNVSTLELGDSALYLCASALGGTDTQYFGPGTRLTVL.

The chain combines TRBV12-3 or TRBV12-4 with TRBJ2-7, with D maybe TRBD2 (5 bases). Trimming stripped 5 bases from V and 0 bases from J, with 17 bases between. The CDR3 extends over 16 amino acids. The chain's CDR3 is CASSLTARGYSYEQYF. The CDR3 DNA sequence: TGTGCCAGCAGTCTAACCGCCCGGGGATACTCCTACGAGCAGTACTTC.

The chain recombines TRBV20-1 with TRBJ1-6, with D unclear. CDR1 DFQATT and CDR2 SNEGSKA come from the germline V gene (reference sequence). The CDR3 is 13 amino acids. Between the trimmed V and J ends, which lost 6 bases and 7 bases, there was a span of 13 bases. DNA for the CDR3: TGCAGTGCACGGGCCGGTCGCAATTCACCCCTCCACTTT. Translated: CSARAGRNSPLHF.

This chain uses TRBV19 with TRBJ2-7; D may be TRBD1 (5 bases). This CDR3 contains 15 residues. The germline V gene has CDR1 LNHDA and CDR2 SQIVND (reference sequence). Trimming pared 6 bases from V and 3 bases from J, leaving 18 bases between. The CDR3 is CASSHGGASGYEQYF. The CDR3 nucleotides read TGTGCCAGTAGCCATGGTGGGGCTAGTGGCTACGAGCAGTACTTC.

This clonotype was found a few times. The chain recombines TRBV7-8 with TRBJ2-1; 8 bases map to TRBD1. Germline values: CDR1 SGHVS, CDR2 FQNEAQ. CDR3 size: 15 residues. Trimming removed 3 bases from V and 3 bases from J; junction bases left unmatched: 4. CDR3 protein: CASSFEDRGYNEQFF. As DNA, the CDR3 is TGTGCCAGCAGCTTTGAAGACAGGGGCTACAATGAGCAGTTCTTC. Combining the CDR3 with reference TRBV7-8 and TRBJ2-1 gives the whole variable domain GAGVSQSPRYKVAKRGQDVALRCDPISGHVSLFWYQQALGQGPEFLTYFQNEAQLDKSGLPSDRFFAERPEGSVSTLKIQRTQQEDSAVYLCASSFEDRGYNEQFFGPGTRLTVL.

This clonotype appeared a few times. The J gene is TRBJ2-7, the V gene TRBV5-5, with 7 bases matching TRBD2. V was pared by 3 bases and J by 2 bases, with 8 bases of the junction left unmatched. The CDR3 runs to 15 residues. The V gene's germline CDR1 is SGHKS and CDR2 YYEKEE (reference sequence). CDR3 sequence reads: CASSSGLAATYEQYF. CDR3 coding DNA: TGTGCCAGCAGCTCGGGCCTAGCGGCAACCTACGAGCAGTACTTC.

V is TRBV7-9 and J is TRBJ1-6, with 8 bases that match TRBD1. The junction had 5 bases not matched to a gene; V was cut back by 6 bases and J by 7 bases. In germline, CDR1 is SEHNR, CDR2 FQNEAQ (reference sequence). The length of the CDR3 is 14 residues. The CDR3 nucleotides are TGTGCCAGCAGACCCACAGGGGGAAATTCACCCCTCCACTTT. Protein: CASRPTGGNSPLHF. Variable domain in full (rest from reference TRBV7-9 and TRBJ1-6): DTGVSQNPRHKITKRGQNVTFRCDPISEHNRLYWYRQTLGQGPEFLTYFQNEAQLEKSRLLSDRFSAERPKGSFSTLEIQRTEQGDSAMYLCASRPTGGNSPLHFGNGTRLTVT.

The chain couples TRBV19 to TRBJ2-4, with 7 bases identical to TRBD1. The DNA matches TRBJ2-7 better at its end, which makes the J call doubtful. This CDR3 region has 14 residues. Germline V gives CDR1 LNHDA, CDR2 SQIVND (reference sequence). CDR3: CASSTQGVSYEQYF. In DNA form, the CDR3 reads TGTGCCAGTAGTACGCAGGGGGTCTCCTACGAGCAGTACTTC.

This clonotype has ten or more counts. The junction departs from germline at one end; a sequencing error may be responsible. The rearrangement joins TRBV5-1 to TRBJ2-1, with 8 bases that match TRBD2. Germline assignment: CDR1 SGHRS and CDR2 YFSETQ. The CDR3 runs 15 residues. DNA for the CDR3: TGTGCCAGCAGTCTCGGGGGGGCTTCCTACAATGAGCAGTTCTTC. This sequence encodes CASSLGGASYNEQFF.

This clonotype was counted a single time. The chain has TRBV28 and TRBJ1-1; D remains ambiguous. The CDR3 length is 12 residues. Germline V gives CDR1 MDHEN, CDR2 SYDVKM. With 7 bases removed from V and 3 bases from J, the gap between germline ends came to 9 bases. The CDR3 nucleotides are TGTGCCAGCACCTCTGGGTACACTGAAGCTTTCTTT. It is translated as CASTSGYTEAFF.

The V gene is TRBV10-3, the J gene TRBJ1-5; D is perhaps TRBD1 (6 bases). The CDR3 extends over 12 amino acids. In germline, CDR1 is ENHRY, CDR2 SYGVKD. The CDR3 nucleotides are TGTGTCATTGGACAGACGAATCAGCCCCAGCATTTT. Translated, it gives CVIGQTNQPQHF.

The chain carries TRBV7-9 and TRBJ1-6; no definite D call. Germline lookup yields CDR1 SEHNR and CDR2 FQNEAQ (reference sequence). The CDR3 extends over 12 amino acids. V dropped 11 bases and J dropped 5 bases, with 10 bases sitting between them. CDR3 in amino acids: CACTQDNSPLHF. The CDR3 DNA sequence: TGTGCCTGCACCCAGGATAATTCACCCCTCCACTTT.

In this sample, this clonotype turned up a few times. The rearrangement joins TRBV12-3 or TRBV12-4 to TRBJ2-7; possibly TRBD1 or TRBD2 for D (5 bases each). Trimming pared 1 base from V and 6 bases from J, leaving 13 bases between. This CDR3 has 14 amino acids. CDR3 region: CASSLVGRGVEQYF. For the CDR3, the DNA is TGTGCCAGCAGTTTAGTAGGTAGAGGGGTCGAGCAGTACTTC.

V usage is TRBV5-1 and J usage is TRBJ1-2; 8 bases are shared with TRBD1. The junction had 7 bases not matched to a gene; V was cut back by 4 bases and J by 2 bases. Germline lookup yields CDR1 SGHRS and CDR2 YFSETQ. This CDR3 comprises 15 residues. The CDR3 coding sequence is TGCGCCAGCAGCATAACGGGACAGGAAAACTATGGCTACACCTTC. This translates into CASSITGQENYGYTF.

This chain connects TRBV7-2 to TRBJ2-7, with D maybe TRBD1 (7 bases). V was cut by 10 bases and J by 0 bases, with 13 bases left in between. In germline, CDR1 is SGHTA, CDR2 FQGNSA. The CDR3 covers 13 residues. This CDR3 reads CATGGQSSYEQYF. The CDR3 DNA reads TGTGCCACCGGGGGACAGAGCTCCTACGAGCAGTACTTC.